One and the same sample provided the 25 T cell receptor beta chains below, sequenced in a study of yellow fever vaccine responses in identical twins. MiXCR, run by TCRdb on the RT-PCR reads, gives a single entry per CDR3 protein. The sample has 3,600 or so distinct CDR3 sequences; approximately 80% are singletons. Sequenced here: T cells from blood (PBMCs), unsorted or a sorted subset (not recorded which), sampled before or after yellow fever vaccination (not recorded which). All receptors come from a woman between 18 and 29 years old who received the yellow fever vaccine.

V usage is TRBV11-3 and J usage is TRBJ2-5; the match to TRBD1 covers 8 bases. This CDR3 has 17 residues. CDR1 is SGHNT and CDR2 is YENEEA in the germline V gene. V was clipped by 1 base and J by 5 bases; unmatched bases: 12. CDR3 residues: CASSLGYHRTGLETQYF. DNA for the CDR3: TGTGCCAGCAGCTTAGGATATCACCGGACAGGGTTGGAGACCCAGTACTTC.

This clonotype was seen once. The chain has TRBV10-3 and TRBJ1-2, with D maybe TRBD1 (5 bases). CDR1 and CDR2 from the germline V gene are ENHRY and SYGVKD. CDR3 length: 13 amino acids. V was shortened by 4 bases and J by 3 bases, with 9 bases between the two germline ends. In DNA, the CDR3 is TGTGCCATCAGTGGGGGCAGAGACTATGGCTACACCTTC. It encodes CAISGGRDYGYTF.

CDR3 loop: CASKRDPVGPGELFF. DNA for the CDR3: TGCGCCAGCAAAAGGGACCCGGTGGGTCCCGGGGAGCTGTTTTTT. V gene TRBV5-1 combines with J gene TRBJ2-2, with D possibly being TRBD1 or TRBD2 (5 bases each). This CDR3 contains 15 residues. Trimming stripped 6 bases from V and 6 bases from J, with 18 bases between. CDR1 is SGHRS, CDR2 YFSETQ, per germline.

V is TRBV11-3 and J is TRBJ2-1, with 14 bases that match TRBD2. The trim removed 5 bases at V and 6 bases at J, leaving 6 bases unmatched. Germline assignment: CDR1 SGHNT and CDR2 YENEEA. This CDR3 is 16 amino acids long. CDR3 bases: TGTGCCAGCAGCCCCCCCGGGACTAGCGGGAGCAATGAGCAGTTCTTC. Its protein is CASSPPGTSGSNEQFF.

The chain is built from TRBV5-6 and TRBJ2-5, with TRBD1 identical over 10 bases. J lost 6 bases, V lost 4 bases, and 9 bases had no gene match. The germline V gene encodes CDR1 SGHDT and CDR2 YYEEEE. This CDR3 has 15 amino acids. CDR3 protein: CASSISRDRGQTQYF. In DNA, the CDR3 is TGTGCCAGCAGCATAAGCCGGGACAGGGGACAGACCCAGTACTTC.

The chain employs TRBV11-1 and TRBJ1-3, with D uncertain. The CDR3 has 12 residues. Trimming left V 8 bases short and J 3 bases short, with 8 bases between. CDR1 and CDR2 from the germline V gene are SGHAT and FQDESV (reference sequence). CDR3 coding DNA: TGTGCCAGCGGTGGAGGTGGAAACACCATATATTTT. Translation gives CASGGGGNTIYF.

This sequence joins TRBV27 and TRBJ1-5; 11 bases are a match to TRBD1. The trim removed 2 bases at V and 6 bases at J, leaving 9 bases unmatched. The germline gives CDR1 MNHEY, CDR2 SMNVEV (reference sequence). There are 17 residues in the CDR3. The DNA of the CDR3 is TGTGCCAGCAGTTTAAACTCCGGGACAGGGGGTCGTCAGCCCCAGCATTTT. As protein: CASSLNSGTGGRQPQHF.

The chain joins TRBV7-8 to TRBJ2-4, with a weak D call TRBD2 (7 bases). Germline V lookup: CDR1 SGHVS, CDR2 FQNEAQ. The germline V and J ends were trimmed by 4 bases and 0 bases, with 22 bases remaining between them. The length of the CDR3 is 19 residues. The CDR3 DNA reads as TGTGCCAGCAGCTCCACCCCCCCAGGGGCGGGGGTAGCCAAAAACATTCAGTACTTC. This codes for CASSSTPPGAGVAKNIQYF. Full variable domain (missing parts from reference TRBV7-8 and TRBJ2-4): GAGVSQSPRYKVAKRGQDVALRCDPISGHVSLFWYQQALGQGPEFLTYFQNEAQLDKSGLPSDRFFAERPEGSVSTLKIQRTQQEDSAVYLCASSSTPPGAGVAKNIQYFGAGTRLSVL.

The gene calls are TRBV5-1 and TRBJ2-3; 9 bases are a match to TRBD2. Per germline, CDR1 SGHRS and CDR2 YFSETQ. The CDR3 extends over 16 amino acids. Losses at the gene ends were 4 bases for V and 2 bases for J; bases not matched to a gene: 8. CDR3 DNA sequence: TGCGCCAGCAGCCCTAGCGGGGAACCGCTCACAGATACGCAGTATTTT. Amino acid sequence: CASSPSGEPLTDTQYF. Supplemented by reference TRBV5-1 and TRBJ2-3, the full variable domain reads KAGVTQTPRYLIKTRGQQVTLSCSPISGHRSVSWYQQTPGQGLQFLFEYFSETQRNKGNFPGRFSGRQFSNSRSEMNVSTLELGDSALYLCASSPSGEPLTDTQYFGPGTRLTVL.

For the CDR3, the DNA is TGTGCCAGCAGTGAATCCTCTGGGGCAACTAGCGGGTCCTCCTACGAGCAGTACTTC. Its translation is CASSESSGATSGSSYEQYF. V gene TRBV25-1 combines with J gene TRBJ2-7, with 9 nucleotides matching TRBD2. Trimming at V came to 1 base and at J to 0 bases, leaving 13 bases not matched to a gene. Germline V CDR1 and CDR2: MGHDK, SYGVNS. This CDR3 comprises 19 residues.

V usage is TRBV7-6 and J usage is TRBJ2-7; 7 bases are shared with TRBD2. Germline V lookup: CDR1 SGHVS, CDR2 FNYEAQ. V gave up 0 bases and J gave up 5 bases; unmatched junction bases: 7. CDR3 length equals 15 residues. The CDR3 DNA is TGTGCCAGCAGCTTAGCGGGGGGAGGGCCAAACGAGCAGTACTTC. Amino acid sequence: CASSLAGGGPNEQYF.

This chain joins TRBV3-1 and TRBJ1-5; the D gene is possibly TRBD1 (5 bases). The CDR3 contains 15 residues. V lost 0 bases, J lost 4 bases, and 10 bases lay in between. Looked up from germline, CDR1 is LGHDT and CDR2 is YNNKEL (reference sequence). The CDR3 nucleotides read TGTGCCAGCAGCCAAGATGGGACGGTGAATCAGCCCCAGCATTTT. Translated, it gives CASSQDGTVNQPQHF.

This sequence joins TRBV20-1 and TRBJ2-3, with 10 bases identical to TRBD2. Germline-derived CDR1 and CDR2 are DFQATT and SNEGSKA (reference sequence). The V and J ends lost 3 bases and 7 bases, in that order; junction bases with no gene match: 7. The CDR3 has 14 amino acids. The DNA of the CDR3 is TGCAGTGCTAGTACTAGCGGGGTCCGTAATACGCAGTATTTT. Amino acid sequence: CSASTSGVRNTQYF.

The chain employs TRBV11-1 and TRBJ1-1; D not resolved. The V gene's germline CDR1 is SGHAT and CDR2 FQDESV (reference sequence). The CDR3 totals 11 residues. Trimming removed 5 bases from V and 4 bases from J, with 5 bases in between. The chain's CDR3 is CASSLLTEAFF. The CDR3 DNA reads TGTGCCAGCAGCCTTCTCACTGAAGCTTTCTTT.

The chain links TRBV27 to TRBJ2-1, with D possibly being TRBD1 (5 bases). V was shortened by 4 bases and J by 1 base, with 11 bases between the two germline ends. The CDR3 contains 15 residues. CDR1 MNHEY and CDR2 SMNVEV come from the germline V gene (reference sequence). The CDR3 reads CASSSTKGSYNEQFF. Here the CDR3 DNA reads TGTGCCAGCAGTTCAACGAAGGGGTCCTACAATGAGCAGTTCTTC.

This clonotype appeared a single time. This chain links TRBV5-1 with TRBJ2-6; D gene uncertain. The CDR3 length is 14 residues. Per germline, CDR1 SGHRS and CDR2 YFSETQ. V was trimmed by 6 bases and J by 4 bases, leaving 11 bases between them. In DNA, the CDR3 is TGCGCCAGCAACTCTCTGGCCGGGGCCAACGTCCTGACTTTC. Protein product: CASNSLAGANVLTF.

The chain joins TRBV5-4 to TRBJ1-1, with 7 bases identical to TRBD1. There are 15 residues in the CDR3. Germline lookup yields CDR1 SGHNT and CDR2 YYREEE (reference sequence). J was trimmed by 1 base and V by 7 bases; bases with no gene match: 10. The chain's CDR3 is CASFPQGRPNTEAFF. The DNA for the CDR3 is TGTGCCAGCTTCCCACAGGGGCGCCCGAACACTGAAGCTTTCTTT.

CDR3 sequence reads: CASSLGLAEETQYF. CDR3 nucleotides: TGTGCCAGCAGCTTAGGGCTAGCGGAAGAGACCCAGTACTTC. The chain employs TRBV7-6 and TRBJ2-5, with 7 bases that match TRBD2. This CDR3 has 14 amino acids. From germline, CDR1 is SGHVS and CDR2 FNYEAQ. Trimming at V came to 1 base and at J to 3 bases, leaving 2 bases not matched to a gene.

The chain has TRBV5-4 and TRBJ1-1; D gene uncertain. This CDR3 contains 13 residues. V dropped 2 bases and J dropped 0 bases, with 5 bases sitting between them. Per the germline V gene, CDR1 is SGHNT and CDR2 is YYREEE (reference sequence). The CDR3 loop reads CASSFSMNTEAFF. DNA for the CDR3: TGTGCCAGCAGCTTTTCGATGAACACTGAAGCTTTCTTT.

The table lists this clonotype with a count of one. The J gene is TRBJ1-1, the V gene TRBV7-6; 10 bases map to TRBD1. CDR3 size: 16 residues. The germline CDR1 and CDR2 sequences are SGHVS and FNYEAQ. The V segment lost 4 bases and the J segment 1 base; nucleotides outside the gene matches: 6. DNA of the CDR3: TGTGCCAGCAGCTACGCGACAGGGGGCTGGAACACTGAAGCTTTCTTT. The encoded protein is CASSYATGGWNTEAFF.

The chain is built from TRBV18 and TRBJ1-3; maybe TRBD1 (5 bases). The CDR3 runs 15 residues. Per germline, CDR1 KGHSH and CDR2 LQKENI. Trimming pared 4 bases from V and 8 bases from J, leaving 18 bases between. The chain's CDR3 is CASSRNRDPWDTIYF. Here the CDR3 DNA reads TGTGCCAGCTCACGGAACCGGGACCCCTGGGACACCATATATTTT.

In DNA, the CDR3 is TGCGCCAGCAGCCCGGGGCTTGCGGGGAATCAGCCCCAGCATTTT. It codes for CASSPGLAGNQPQHF. The genes are TRBV4-3 and TRBJ1-5; possibly TRBD1 for D (5 bases). This CDR3 is 15 amino acids long. CDR1 LGHNA and CDR2 YSLEER come from the germline V gene. Trimming stripped 4 bases from V and 4 bases from J, with 14 bases between.

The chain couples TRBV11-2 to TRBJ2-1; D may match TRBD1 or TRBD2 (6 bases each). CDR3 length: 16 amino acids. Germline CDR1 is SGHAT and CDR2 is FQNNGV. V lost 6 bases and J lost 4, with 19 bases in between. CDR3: CASRGGRVGGYNEQFF. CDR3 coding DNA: TGTGCCAGCAGAGGGGGGAGAGTAGGGGGATACAATGAGCAGTTCTTC.

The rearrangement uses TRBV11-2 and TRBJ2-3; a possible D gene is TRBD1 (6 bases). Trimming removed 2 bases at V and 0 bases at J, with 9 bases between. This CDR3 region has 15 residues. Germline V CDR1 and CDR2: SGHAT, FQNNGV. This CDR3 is CASSLPGASTDTQYF. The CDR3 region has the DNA TGTGCCAGCAGCTTACCAGGGGCTAGCACAGATACGCAGTATTTT.

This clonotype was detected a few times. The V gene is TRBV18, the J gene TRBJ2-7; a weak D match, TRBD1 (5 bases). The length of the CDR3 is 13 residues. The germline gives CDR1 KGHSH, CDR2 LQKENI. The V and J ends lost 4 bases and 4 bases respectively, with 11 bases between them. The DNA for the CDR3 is TGTGCCAGCTCACTTGGAAGGGGTTACGAGCAGTACGTC. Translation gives CASSLGRGYEQYV.